Given below is one TCR beta chain in context. TCRdb's table, derived via immunoSEQ multiplex PCR, lists solely in-frame clones and lacks some. The sample records approximately 290,000 clones, about 80% being singletons. The sample belongs to a study of blood T cell repertoires in COVID-19. Germline V CDR1 and CDR2: MNHEY, SVGAGI. The CDR3 runs to 15 residues. Trimming removed 4 bases from V and 5 bases from J, with 17 bases in between. The sequence was collected from a person aged 70 to 85 with COVID-19, enrolled during active disease. This chain uses TRBV6-5 with TRBJ2-5, with D maybe TRBD1 (6 bases). The source material was peripheral blood. CDR3 nucleotides: TGTGCCAGCAGTTGGGCCAGGGGATCGCAGGAGACCCAGTACTTC. Translating gives CASSWARGSQETQYF.